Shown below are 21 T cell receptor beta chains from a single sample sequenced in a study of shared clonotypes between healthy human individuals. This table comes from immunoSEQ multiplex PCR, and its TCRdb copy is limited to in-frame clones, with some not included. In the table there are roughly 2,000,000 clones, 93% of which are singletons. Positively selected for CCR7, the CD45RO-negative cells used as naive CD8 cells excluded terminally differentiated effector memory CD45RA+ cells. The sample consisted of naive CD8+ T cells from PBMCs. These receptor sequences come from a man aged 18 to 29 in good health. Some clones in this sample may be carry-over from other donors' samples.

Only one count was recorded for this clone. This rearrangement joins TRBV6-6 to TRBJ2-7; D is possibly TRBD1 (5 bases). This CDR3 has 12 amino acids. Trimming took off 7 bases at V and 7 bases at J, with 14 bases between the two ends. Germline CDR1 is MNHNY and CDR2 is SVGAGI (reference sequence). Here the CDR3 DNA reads TGTGCCAGCATCAATCATAGGGGAGAGCAGTACTTC. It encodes CASINHRGEQYF.

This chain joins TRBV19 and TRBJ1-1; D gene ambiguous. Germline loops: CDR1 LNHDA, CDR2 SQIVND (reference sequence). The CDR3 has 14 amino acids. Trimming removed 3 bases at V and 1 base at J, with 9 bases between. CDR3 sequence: CASSIKWTNTEAFF. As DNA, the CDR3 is TGTGCCAGTAGTATTAAGTGGACGAACACTGAAGCTTTCTTT.

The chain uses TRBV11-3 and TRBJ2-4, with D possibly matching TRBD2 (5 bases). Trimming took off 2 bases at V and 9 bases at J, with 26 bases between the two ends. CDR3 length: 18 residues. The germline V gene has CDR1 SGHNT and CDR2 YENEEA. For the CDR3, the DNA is TGTGCCAGCAGCTTAAGAAGGAGCCTTCTTGGGTTCGGAGGCATTCAGTACTTC. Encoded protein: CASSLRRSLLGFGGIQYF.

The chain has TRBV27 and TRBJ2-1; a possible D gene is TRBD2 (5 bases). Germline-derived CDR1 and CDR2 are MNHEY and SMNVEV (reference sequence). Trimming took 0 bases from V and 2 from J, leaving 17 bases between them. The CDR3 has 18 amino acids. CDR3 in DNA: TGTGCCAGCAGTTTATCGATTGTACCCGGGGTCCCCTACAATGAGCAGTTCTTC. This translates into CASSLSIVPGVPYNEQFF.

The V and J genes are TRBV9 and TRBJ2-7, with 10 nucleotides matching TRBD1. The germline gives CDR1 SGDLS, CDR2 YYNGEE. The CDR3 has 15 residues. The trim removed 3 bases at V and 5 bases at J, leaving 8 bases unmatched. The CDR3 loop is CASSAWTGGRDEQYF. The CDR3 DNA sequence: TGTGCCAGCAGCGCCTGGACAGGGGGTCGGGACGAGCAGTACTTC.

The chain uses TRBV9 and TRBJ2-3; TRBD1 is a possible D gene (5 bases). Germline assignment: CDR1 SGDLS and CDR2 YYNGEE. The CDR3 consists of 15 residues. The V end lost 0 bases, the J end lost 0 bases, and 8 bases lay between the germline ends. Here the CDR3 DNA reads TGTGCCAGCAGCGTAGAGGGGTATAGCACAGATACGCAGTATTTT. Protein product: CASSVEGYSTDTQYF.

CDR3 sequence: CASSQLPTDIGNSPLHF. In DNA, the CDR3 is TGTGCCAGCAGCCAACTCCCGACAGACATAGGGAATTCACCCCTCCACTTT. The chain combines TRBV4-2 with TRBJ1-6, with D tentatively TRBD1 (5 bases). Germline CDR1 reads LGHNA; CDR2 reads YNFKEQ. V was clipped by 2 bases and J by 7 bases, with 18 bases between them. The CDR3 covers 17 residues.

CDR3 in amino acids: CASSTPRQGAGGYTF. The CDR3 nucleotides read TGTGCCAGTAGTACCCCCAGACAGGGGGCCGGCGGCTACACCTTC. This chain links TRBV19 with TRBJ1-2, with 10 positions matching TRBD1. The CDR3 loop spans 15 amino acids. The ends lost 4 bases at V and 8 bases at J; junction bases unmatched: 10. Looked up from germline, CDR1 is LNHDA and CDR2 is SQIVND (reference sequence).

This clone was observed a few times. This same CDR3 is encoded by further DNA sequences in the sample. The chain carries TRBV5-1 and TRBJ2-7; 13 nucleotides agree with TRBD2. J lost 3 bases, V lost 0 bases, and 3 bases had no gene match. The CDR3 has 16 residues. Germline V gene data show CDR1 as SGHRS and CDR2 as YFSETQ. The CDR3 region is CASSLARTSGSYEQYF. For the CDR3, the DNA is TGCGCCAGCAGCTTGGCCCGGACTAGCGGGAGCTACGAGCAGTACTTC.

The CDR3 spells CASSFGFSGANVLTF. The CDR3, as DNA: TGTGCCAGCAGTTTCGGGTTTTCTGGGGCCAACGTCCTGACTTTC. The rearrangement joins TRBV28 to TRBJ2-6, with no clear D. In germline, CDR1 is MDHEN, CDR2 SYDVKM. V was shortened by 3 bases and J by 1 base, with 7 bases between the two germline ends. The CDR3 has 15 amino acids.

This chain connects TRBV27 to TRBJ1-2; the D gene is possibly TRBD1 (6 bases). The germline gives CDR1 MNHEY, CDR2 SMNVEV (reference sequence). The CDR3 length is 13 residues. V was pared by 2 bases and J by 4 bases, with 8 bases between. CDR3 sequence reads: CASSLRGIYGYTF. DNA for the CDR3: TGTGCCAGCAGTTTAAGGGGGATCTATGGCTACACCTTC.

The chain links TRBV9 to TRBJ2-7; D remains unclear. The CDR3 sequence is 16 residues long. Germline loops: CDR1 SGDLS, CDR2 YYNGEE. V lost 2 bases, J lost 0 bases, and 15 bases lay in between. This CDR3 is CASSVSVEHSSYEQYF. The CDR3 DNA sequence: TGTGCCAGCAGCGTTAGTGTGGAGCACAGCTCCTACGAGCAGTACTTC.

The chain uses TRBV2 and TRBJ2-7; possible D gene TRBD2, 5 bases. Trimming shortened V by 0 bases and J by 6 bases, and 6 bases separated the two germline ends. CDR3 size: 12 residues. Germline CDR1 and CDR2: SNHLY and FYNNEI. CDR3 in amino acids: CASSEAGSEQYF. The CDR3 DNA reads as TGTGCCAGCAGTGAAGCGGGGAGCGAGCAGTACTTC.

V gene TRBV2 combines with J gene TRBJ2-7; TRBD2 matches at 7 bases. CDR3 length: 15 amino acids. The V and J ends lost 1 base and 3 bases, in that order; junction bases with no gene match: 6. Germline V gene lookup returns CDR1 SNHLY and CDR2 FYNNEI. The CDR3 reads CASSEVWGGDYEQYF. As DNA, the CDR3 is TGTGCCAGCAGTGAAGTGTGGGGAGGGGACTACGAGCAGTACTTC.

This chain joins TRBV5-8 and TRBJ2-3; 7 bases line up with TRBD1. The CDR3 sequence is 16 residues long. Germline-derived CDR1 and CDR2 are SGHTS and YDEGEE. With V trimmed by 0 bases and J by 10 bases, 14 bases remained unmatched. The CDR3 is CASSLAWTGPRSAQYF. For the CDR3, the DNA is TGTGCCAGCAGCTTGGCTTGGACAGGACCACGGAGCGCGCAGTATTTT. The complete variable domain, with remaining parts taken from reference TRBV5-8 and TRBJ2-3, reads EAGVTQSPTHLIKTRGQQATLRCSPISGHTSVYWYQQALGLGLQFLLWYDEGEERNRGNFPPRFSGRQFPNYSSELNVNALELEDSALYLCASSLAWTGPRSAQYFGPGTRLTVL.

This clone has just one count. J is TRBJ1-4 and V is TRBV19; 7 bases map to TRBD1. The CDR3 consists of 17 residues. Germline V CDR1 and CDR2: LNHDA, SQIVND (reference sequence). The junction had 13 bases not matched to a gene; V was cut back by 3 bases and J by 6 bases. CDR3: CASSMDTHRGGDEKLFF. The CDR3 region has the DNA TGTGCCAGTAGTATGGATACACACAGGGGAGGAGATGAAAAACTGTTTTTT. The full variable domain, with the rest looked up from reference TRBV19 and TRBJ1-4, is DGGITQSPKYLFRKEGQNVTLSCEQNLNHDAMYWYRQDPGQGLRLIYYSQIVNDFQKGDIAEGYSVSREKKESFPLTVTSAQKNPTAFYLCASSMDTHRGGDEKLFFGSGTQLSVL.

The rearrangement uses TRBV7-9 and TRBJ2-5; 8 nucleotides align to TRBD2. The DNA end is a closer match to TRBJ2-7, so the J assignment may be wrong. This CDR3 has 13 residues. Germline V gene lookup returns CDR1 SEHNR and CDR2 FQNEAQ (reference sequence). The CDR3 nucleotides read TGTGCCAGCAGCGCGAGCGGGAGCTACGAGCAGTACTTC. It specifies CASSASGSYEQYF.

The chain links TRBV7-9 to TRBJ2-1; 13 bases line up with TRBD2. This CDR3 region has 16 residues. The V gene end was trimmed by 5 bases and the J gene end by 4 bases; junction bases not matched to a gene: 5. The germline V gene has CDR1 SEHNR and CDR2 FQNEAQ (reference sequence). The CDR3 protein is CASSRGLAGPYNEQFF. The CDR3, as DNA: TGTGCCAGCAGCAGGGGACTAGCGGGACCTTACAATGAGCAGTTCTTC.

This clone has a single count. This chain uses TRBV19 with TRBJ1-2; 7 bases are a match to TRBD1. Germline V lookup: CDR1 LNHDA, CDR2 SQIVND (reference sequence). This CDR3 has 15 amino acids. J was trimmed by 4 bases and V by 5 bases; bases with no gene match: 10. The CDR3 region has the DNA TGTGCCAGTAGTGGGGGACAGCCTGGGGGCTATGGCTACACCTTC. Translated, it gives CASSGGQPGGYGYTF. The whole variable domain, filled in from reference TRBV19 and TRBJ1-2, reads DGGITQSPKYLFRKEGQNVTLSCEQNLNHDAMYWYRQDPGQGLRLIYYSQIVNDFQKGDIAEGYSVSREKKESFPLTVTSAQKNPTAFYLCASSGGQPGGYGYTFGSGTRLTVV.

The CDR3 DNA sequence: TGTGCCACCAGCAGCGGGTTCTCCACGGGGAATGAGCAGTTCTTC. It codes for CATSSGFSTGNEQFF. The V and J genes are TRBV15 and TRBJ2-1; a weak D match, TRBD2 (5 bases). The CDR3 extends over 15 amino acids. Trimming cost V 3 bases and J 7 bases, with 16 bases left between them. Germline V gene lookup returns CDR1 LNHNV and CDR2 YYDKDF (reference sequence).

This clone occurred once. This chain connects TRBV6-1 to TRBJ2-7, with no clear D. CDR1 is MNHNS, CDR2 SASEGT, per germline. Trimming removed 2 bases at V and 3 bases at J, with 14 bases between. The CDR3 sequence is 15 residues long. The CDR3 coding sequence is TGTGCCAGCAGTGAATCCCGAGCAGAAGTCTACGAGCAGTACTTC. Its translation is CASSESRAEVYEQYF.